A selection of T cell receptor beta chains follows, all from one sample in a study of siplizumab effects on memory and regulatory T cells. Some clones are missing from TCRdb's copy, which holds only in-frame ones; the method was immunoSEQ multiplex PCR. The sample records tens of thousands of clones, about 97% being singletons. The sequenced sample was naive CD4+ T cells sorted from blood. The receptors were gathered from a human donor in good health. CDR3s include the opening cysteine and the closing phenylalanine or tryptophan. A D gene is named only where the DNA matches it firmly. Some rows mark clone size as missing; the rest say once, few, many or name a class of expanded clone.

TRBJ1-2 - TRBV19 TRBD1 TGTGCCAGTACCATAGCGACAGGGCCCAACTATGGCTACACCTTC CASTIATGPNYGYTF
TRBJ2-2 - TRBV28 TRBD1 TGTGCCACCGGTGGACAGGGGAACACCGGGGAGCTGTTTTTT CATGGQGNTGELFF
TRBJ2-3 - TRBV5-1 - TGCGCCAGCAGCTTGGCAGGGGCCGGCACAGATACGCAGTATTTT CASSLAGAGTDTQYF
TRBJ2-7 - TRBV9 TRBD2 TGTGCCAGCAGCGTAGGATCTAGCGGTTCCTACGAGCAGTACTTC CASSVGSSGSYEQYF
TRBJ1-1 - TRBV9 TRBD1 TGTGCCAGCAGCGTAGGGGACAGGGGGCGGGTTAACACTGAAGCTTTCTTT CASSVGDRGRVNTEAFF
TRBJ2-4 - TRBV5-1 TRBD1 TGCGCCAGCAGCCAACCGACAGGGGCGGACATTCAGTACTTC CASSQPTGADIQYF
TRBJ2-1 once TRBV4-2 - TGTGCCAGCAGCCCCCCGGGCAGCCTGGGCCACAATGAGCAGTTCTTC CASSPPGSLGHNEQFF
TRBJ2-2 - TRBV7-9 - TGTGCCAGCAGCCGGGGGGCCCCGAACACCGGGGAGCTGTTTTTT CASSRGAPNTGELFF
TRBJ1-2 - TRBV28 - TGTGCCAGCAGTTTGGAATTCAATGGCTACACCTTC CASSLEFNGYTF
TRBJ1-2 - TRBV28 - TGTGCCAGCAGTTTTCAGGGTGGCAACTATGGCTACACCTTC CASSFQGGNYGYTF
TRBJ1-3 - TRBV29-1 - TGCAGCGTTGGTCGGGACAACTCTGGAAACACCATATATTTT CSVGRDNSGNTIYF
TRBJ2-7 once TRBV10-2 - TGCGCCAGCAGTGAACGTAGGGGTCTCCTCTACGAGCAGTACTTC CASSERRGLLYEQYF
TRBJ2-3 - TRBV2 - TGTGCCAGCAGGGCGAGGGACCAGAACACAGATACGCAGTATTTT CASRARDQNTDTQYF
TRBJ2-1 - TRBV6-1 TRBD2 TGTGCCAGCAGAGCCGGGACTAGCGGTGAGCAGTTCTTC CASRAGTSGEQFF
TRBJ2-5 - TRBV28 TRBD1 TGTGCAACTCACCCCGGGACAGGGGTGGTCGAAGAGACCCAGTACTTC CATHPGTGVVEETQYF
TRBJ2-2 - TRBV15 - TGTGCCACCAGCAGAGCTACAGTAGGGGCAGGGGAGCTGTTTTTT CATSRATVGAGELFF
TRBJ1-1 - TRBV28 - TGTGCCAGCAGCCCAGATCATTGGGGGGGCCCTATGAACACTGAAGCTTTCTTT CASSPDHWGGPMNTEAFF